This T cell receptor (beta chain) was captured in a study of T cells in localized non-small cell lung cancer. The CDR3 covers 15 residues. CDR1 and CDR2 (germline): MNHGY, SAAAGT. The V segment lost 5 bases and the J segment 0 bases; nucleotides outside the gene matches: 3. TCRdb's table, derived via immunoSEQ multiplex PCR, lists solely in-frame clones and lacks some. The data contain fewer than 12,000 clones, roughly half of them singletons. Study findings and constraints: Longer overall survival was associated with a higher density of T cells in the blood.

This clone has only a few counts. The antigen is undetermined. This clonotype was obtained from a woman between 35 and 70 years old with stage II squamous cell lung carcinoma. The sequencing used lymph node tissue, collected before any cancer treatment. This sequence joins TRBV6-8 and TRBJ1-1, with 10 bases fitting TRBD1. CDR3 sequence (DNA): TGTGCCAGCAGTAGGACAGGGGGAATGAACACTGAAGCTTTCTTT. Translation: CASSRTGGMNTEAFF.